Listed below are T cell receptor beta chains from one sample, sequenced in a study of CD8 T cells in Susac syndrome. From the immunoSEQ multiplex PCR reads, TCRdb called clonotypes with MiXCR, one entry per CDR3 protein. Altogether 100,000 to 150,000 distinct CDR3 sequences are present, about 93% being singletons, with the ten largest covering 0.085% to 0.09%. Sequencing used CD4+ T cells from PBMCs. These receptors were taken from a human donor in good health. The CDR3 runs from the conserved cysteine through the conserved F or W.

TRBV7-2	CASSLLGIGNTGELFF
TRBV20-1	CSARPLETQYF
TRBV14	CASSQATGLAGYNEQFF
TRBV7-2	CASSRVQGGELFF
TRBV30	CAWKLWAEGTTDTQYF
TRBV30	CAWSKGLAGNPNTGELFF
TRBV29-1	CSWARQETQYF
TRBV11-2	CASSSGLAGGGRTDTQYF
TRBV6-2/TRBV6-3	CASSGDRSYQPQHF
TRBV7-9	CASSSLGFSSGNTIYF
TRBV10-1	CASSESARGNSYEQYF
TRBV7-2	CASSKAPGTYEQYF
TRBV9	CASEEGPHTGELFF
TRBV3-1	CASSQGPVREQYF
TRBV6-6	CASGRSSSYNEQFF
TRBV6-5	CASSRQFEEGEQYF
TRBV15	CATSRGEHVEKLFF
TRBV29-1	CSADTGERDEQYF
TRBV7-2	CASSSGTSGHTQYF
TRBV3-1	CASSQDGGFTAFF
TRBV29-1	CSVGGLARFSSYNEQFF
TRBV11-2	CASSSPLRWEGKAFF
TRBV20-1	CSARERTRLGEQYF
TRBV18	CASSSDGNTEAFF
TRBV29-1	CSVEVTRTVNTEAFF
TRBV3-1	CASSQVPLGETEQFF